This TCR beta chain is drawn from a study of naive and memory T cell subsets. Trimming at V came to 5 bases and at J to 2 bases, leaving 5 bases not matched to a gene. CDR1 and CDR2 (germline): DFQATT, SNEGSKA (reference sequence). The CDR3 loop spans 15 amino acids. This clonotype was picked up a small number of times. Two oligonucleotides, mixed equimolar, formed the beta constant-region primer covering TRBC1 and TRBC2. TCRdb redid the calling of the UMI-ligation and nested PCR reads with MiXCR, one entry per CDR3 protein. The data contain under 150,000 distinct CDR3 sequences, 15% to 20% of them singletons.

Sequencing used naive CD4+ T cells from blood. This chain joins TRBV20-1 and TRBJ2-3; 12 bases fit TRBD2. The TCR comes from a human donor in good health. The DNA of the CDR3 is TGCAGTGCTCGACTAGCGGGAGAGCTCACAGATACGCAGTATTTT. It translates to CSARLAGELTDTQYF.